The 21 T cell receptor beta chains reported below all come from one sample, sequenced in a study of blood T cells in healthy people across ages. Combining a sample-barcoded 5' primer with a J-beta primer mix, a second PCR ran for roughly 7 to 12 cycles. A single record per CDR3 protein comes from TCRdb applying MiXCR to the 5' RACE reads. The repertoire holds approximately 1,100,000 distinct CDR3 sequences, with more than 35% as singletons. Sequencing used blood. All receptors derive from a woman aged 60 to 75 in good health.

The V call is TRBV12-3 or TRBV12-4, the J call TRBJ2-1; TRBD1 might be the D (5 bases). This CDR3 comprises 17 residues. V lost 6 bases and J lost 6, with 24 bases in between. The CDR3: CASSLPQGPFQFNEQFF. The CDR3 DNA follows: TGTGCCAGCAGCCTGCCCCAGGGCCCCTTTCAATTCAATGAGCAGTTCTTC.

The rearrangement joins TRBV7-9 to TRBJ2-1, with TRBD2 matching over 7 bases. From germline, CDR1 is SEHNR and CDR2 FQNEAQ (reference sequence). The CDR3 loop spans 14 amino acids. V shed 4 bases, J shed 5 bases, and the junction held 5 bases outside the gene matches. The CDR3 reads CASSSASGDNEQFF. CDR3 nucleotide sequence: TGTGCCAGCAGCTCAGCTAGCGGAGACAATGAGCAGTTCTTC.

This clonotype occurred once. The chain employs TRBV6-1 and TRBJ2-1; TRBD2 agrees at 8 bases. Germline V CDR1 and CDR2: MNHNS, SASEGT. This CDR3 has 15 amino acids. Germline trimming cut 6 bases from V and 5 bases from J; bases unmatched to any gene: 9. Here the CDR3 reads CASRAGTSGDNEQFF. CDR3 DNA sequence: TGTGCCAGCAGGGCGGGCACTAGCGGCGACAATGAGCAGTTCTTC.

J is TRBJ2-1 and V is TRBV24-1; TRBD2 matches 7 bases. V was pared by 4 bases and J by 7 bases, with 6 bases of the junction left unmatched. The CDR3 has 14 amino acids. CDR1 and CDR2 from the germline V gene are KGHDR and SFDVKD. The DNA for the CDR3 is TGTGCCACCAGTGAGGCGGGAGAGGGGAATGAGCAGTTCTTC. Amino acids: CATSEAGEGNEQFF.

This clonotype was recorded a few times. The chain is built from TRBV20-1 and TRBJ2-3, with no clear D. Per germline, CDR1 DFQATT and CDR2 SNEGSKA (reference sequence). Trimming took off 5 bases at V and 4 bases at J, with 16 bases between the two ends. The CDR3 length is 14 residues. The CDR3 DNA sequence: TGCAGTGCTTCAGTTTCGGCCGCCCCAGATACGCAGTATTTT. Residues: CSASVSAAPDTQYF.

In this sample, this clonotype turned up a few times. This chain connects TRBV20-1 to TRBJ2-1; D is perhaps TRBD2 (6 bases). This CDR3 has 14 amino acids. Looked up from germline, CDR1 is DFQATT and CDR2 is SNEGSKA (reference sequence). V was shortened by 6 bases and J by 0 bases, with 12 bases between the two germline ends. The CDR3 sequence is CSAPGRGSYNEQFF. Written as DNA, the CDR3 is TGCAGTGCCCCGGGGCGGGGCTCCTACAATGAGCAGTTCTTC.

The CDR3 loop reads CASSPRGKRGPQPQHF. The CDR3 coding sequence is TGTGCCAGCAGTCCCCGCGGCAAAAGGGGGCCTCAGCCCCAGCATTTT. The J gene is TRBJ1-5, the V gene TRBV6-5, with 7 bases that match TRBD1. The CDR3 totals 16 residues. CDR1 MNHEY and CDR2 SVGAGI come from the germline V gene. The ends lost 5 bases at V and 6 bases at J; junction bases unmatched: 13.

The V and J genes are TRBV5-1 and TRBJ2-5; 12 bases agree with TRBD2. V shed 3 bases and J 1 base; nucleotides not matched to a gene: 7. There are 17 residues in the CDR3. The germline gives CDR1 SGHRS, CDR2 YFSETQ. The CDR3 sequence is CASSSLLAGGFQETQYF. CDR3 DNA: TGCGCCAGCAGCTCGCTTCTAGCGGGAGGGTTCCAAGAGACCCAGTACTTC.

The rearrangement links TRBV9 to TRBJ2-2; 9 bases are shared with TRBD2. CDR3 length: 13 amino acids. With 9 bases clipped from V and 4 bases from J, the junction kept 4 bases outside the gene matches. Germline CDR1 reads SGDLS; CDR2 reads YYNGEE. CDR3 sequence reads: CATAGGPTGELFF. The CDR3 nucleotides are TGTGCCACCGCGGGAGGGCCCACCGGGGAGCTGTTTTTT.

CDR3 in amino acids: CASSSESGTGVRGYTF. The DNA for the CDR3 is TGTGCCAGCAGTTCGGAATCCGGGACAGGGGTGCGGGGCTACACCTTC. The chain employs TRBV28 and TRBJ1-2; TRBD1 agrees at 10 bases. Trimming removed 4 bases from V and 8 bases from J; junction bases left unmatched: 13. The V gene's germline CDR1 is MDHEN and CDR2 SYDVKM. The CDR3 is 16 residues long.

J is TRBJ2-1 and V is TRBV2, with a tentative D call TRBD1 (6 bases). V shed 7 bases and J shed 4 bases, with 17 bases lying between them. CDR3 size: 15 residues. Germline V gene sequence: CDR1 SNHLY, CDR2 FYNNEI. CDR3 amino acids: CASITGFSVYNEQFF. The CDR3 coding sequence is TGTGCCAGCATTACAGGGTTCTCAGTTTACAATGAGCAGTTCTTC.

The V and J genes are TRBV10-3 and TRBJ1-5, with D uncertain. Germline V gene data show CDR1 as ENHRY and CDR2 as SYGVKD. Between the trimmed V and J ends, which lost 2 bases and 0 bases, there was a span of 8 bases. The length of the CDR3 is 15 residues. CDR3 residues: CAISETDYSNQPQHF. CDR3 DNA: TGTGCCATCAGTGAGACGGATTATAGCAATCAGCCCCAGCATTTT.

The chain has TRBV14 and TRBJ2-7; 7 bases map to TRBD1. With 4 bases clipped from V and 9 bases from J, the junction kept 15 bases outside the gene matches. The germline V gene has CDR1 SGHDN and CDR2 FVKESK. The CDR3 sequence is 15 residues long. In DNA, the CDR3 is TGTGCCAGCAGCCGATTTGTGGGACAGTCTCTAGGGCAGTACTTC. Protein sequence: CASSRFVGQSLGQYF.

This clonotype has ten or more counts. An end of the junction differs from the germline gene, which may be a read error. For the CDR3, the DNA is TGTGCCAGCAGCTTGGGTTTAGCGGGAGCCTACAATGAGCAGTTCTTC. Translating gives CASSLGLAGAYNEQFF. V is TRBV5-1 and J is TRBJ2-1, with 9 bases identical to TRBD2. This CDR3 is built from 16 residues. Germline V gene sequence: CDR1 SGHRS, CDR2 YFSETQ.

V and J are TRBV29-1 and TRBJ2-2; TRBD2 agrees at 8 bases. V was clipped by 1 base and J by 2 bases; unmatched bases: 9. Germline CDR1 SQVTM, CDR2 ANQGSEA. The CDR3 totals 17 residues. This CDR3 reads CSVEGDSSGLNTGELFF. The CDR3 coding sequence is TGCAGCGTTGAAGGGGACTCTAGCGGGCTTAACACCGGGGAGCTGTTTTTT.

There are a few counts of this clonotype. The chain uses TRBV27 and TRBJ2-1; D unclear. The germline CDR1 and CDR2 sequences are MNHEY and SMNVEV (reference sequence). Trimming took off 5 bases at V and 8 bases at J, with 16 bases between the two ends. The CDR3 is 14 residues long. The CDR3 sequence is CASSDLSRDDEQFF. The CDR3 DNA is TGTGCCAGCAGTGACTTATCTAGAGACGATGAGCAGTTCTTC.

CDR3 region: CASNLGTQELFF. The CDR3, as DNA: TGTGCCAGCAATCTCGGGACACAAGAACTGTTTTTT. J is TRBJ1-4 and V is TRBV6-1, with D maybe TRBD1 (6 bases). The length of the CDR3 is 12 residues. Trimming stripped 7 bases from V and 12 bases from J, with 15 bases between. Germline CDR1 is MNHNS and CDR2 is SASEGT.

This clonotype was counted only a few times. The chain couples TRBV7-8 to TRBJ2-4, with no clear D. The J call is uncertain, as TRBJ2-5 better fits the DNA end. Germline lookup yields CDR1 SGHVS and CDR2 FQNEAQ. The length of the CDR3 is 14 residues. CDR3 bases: TGTGCCAGCAGCTTATACCAGCTCCAAGAGACCCAGTACTTC. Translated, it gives CASSLYQLQETQYF.

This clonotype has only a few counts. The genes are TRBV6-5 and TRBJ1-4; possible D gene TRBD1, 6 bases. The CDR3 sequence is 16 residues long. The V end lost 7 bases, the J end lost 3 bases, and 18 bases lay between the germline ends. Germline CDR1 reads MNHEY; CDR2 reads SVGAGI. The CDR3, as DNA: TGTGCCAGCACCAGGGGCCCCGGGACCTCTAATGAAAAACTGTTTTTT. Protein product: CASTRGPGTSNEKLFF.

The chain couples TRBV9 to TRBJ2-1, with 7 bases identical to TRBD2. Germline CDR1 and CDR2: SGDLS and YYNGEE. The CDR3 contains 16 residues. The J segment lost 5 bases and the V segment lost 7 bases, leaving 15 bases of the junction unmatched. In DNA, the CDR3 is TGTGCCAGCGGGCCGTTTGGGAGGGTTAGGGACAATGAGCAGTTCTTC. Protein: CASGPFGRVRDNEQFF.

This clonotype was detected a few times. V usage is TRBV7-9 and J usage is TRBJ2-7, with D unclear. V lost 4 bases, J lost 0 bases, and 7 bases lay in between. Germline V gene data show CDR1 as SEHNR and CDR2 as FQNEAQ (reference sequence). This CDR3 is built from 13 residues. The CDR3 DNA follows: TGTGCCAGCAGCTCCCCTAACTCCTACGAGCAGTACTTC. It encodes CASSSPNSYEQYF.